This TCR beta chain appears in the sequencing data of a study of CD8 T cells in Susac syndrome (dated by TCRdb to the late 2010s). Turning to the overall study: Of the Susac syndrome patients who were sequenced, more than 5 had clinically active disease and about 8 were in clinical remission. At blood withdrawal, Susac syndrome patients were either therapy-naive, taking corticosteroids (in some cases with IVIg as well), or taking IVIg alone. Repertoire sequencing was used to test whether CD8+ T cell activation and differentiation in Susac syndrome was antigen driven.

RNA was extracted using the RNeasy kit, and roughly 0.45 to 1 ug of the RNA was reverse transcribed with random hexamers. The immunoSEQ multiplex PCR assay, covering 54 Vbeta and 13 Jbeta segments, was used to amplify TCR beta CDR3 regions. To correct PCR amplification bias, a synthetic template baseline was used for both primer optimization and computational correction. The study's own analysis went as follows. Only productive sequences were kept, with reads annotated to V, D and J genes according to IMGT and analyzed in immunoSEQ Analyzer. Clonality was calculated as one minus the Shannon entropy normalized by log2 of the number of productive unique sequences. Public and private clones were assessed among the 100 most prevalent clones of each patient and control. Clones were defined as Susac-specific if absent from the healthy and MS cohorts, from 1052 published viral clones and from other ImmuneACCESS disease sequences. TCRdb reworked the public reads: Q25 trimming with fastp, MiXCR clone assembly, productive beta chains retained. Identical CDR3 protein sequences are pooled into one entry, listed with their most common genes and DNA. The V and J calls and clone size are TCRdb's, not the authors'. The sample table contains approximately 190,000 distinct CDR3 sequences; only one count was recorded for around 95% of them. The ten largest clones represent 0.075% to 0.1% of the sample.

Counted from cysteine to phenylalanine, this CDR3 has 13 amino acids. Of all the DNA, just the CDR3 is kept, 39 bases in frame from base 1. Trimming costs V 4 bases and J 1 base, and their ends lie 7 bases apart. Via the germline V gene (reference sequence), CDR1 is MNHNY and CDR2 SVGAGI. Peripheral blood CD8+ and CD4+ T cells from healthy donors, Susac syndrome patients and multiple sclerosis patients were profiled using high-throughput TCR beta sequencing. The Susac syndrome patients fulfilled recently defined diagnostic criteria for definite or probable disease. Bulk CD8+ and CD4+ T cells were purified magnetically by negative isolation, whereas CD8+ TEMRA cells were enriched by FACS. Blood was drawn into EDTA tubes, processed within 24 hours, and PBMCs were isolated by density gradient centrifugation. PBMCs destined for TCR sequencing were cryopreserved in liquid nitrogen and later thawed in a 37 °C water bath. The sorted or isolated CD4+, CD8+ and CD8+ TEMRA cells reached a purity of at least 90%.

Points the paper makes about the study in general: The CD4+ T cell repertoire of patients with Susac syndrome showed no detectable clonal expansion. The TCR sequencing and HLA analysis was acknowledged to have included a relatively small number of individuals.

Details on this clonotype: Its antigen has not been determined. Base quality data are lacking; no much larger clone is found one base away.

The TCR sequence derives from a human donor with Susac syndrome. Sequenced: CD4+ T cells from PBMCs. This sequence uses TRBV6-6 and TRBJ1-1, with the D gene uncertain. The bases are TGTGCCAGCAGTTCCCGACAGAACACTGAAGCTTTCTTT. The encoded protein is CASSSRQNTEAFF.